Shown below are 8 T cell receptor beta chains from a single sample sequenced in a study of lymphopenia after photon versus proton radiotherapy. The assay was immunoSEQ multiplex PCR, and TCRdb's table has in-frame clones only and misses some. The sample includes some 16,000 clones, around nine tenths of them seen just once. The input for sequencing was peripheral blood, taken from a patient treated with proton-based radiotherapy. The source of these receptors is a woman in her sixties or seventies with cholangiocarcinoma. Some clones in this sample may be carry-over from other donors' samples.

The rearrangement joins TRBV20-1 to TRBJ2-1, with D perhaps matching TRBD2 (6 bases). The CDR3 runs to 11 residues. Trimming cost V 6 bases and J 6 bases, with 9 bases left between them. Germline V lookup: CDR1 DFQATT, CDR2 SNEGSKA (reference sequence). The CDR3 spells CSALGGNEQFF. Written as DNA, the CDR3 is TGCAGTGCCCTCGGGGGCAATGAGCAGTTCTTC.

The chain couples TRBV7-2 to TRBJ2-7, with D uncertain. Between the trimmed V and J ends, which lost 3 bases and 5 bases, there was a span of 5 bases. CDR3 length equals 11 residues. The germline V gene encodes CDR1 SGHTA and CDR2 FQGNSA. CDR3 loop: CASSFEHEQYF. The CDR3, as DNA: TGTGCCAGCAGCTTTGAGCACGAGCAGTACTTC.

The chain joins TRBV19 to TRBJ2-2; D is undetermined. Per germline, CDR1 LNHDA and CDR2 SQIVND (reference sequence). The CDR3 covers 14 residues. Trimming pared 5 bases from V and 6 bases from J, leaving 13 bases between. This chain's CDR3 is CASSVMGGSGELFF. For the CDR3, the DNA is TGTGCCAGTAGTGTGATGGGTGGGTCCGGGGAGCTGTTTTTT.

The rearrangement joins TRBV29-1 to TRBJ1-5; tentative D call: TRBD1 (5 bases). V dropped 4 bases and J dropped 6 bases, with 19 bases sitting between them. Germline assignment: CDR1 SQVTM and CDR2 ANQGSEA. The CDR3 is 15 amino acids. CDR3 sequence reads: CSVAVQAGVGQPQHF. The CDR3 coding sequence is TGCAGCGTTGCGGTACAGGCGGGCGTCGGTCAGCCCCAGCATTTT.

A few counts support this clone. V and J are TRBV10-2 and TRBJ1-6; 12 bases align to TRBD1. The CDR3 length is 16 residues. V lost 6 bases and J lost 7; bases outside the gene matches: 7. Germline V gives CDR1 WSHSY, CDR2 SAAADI. The CDR3, as DNA: TGCGCCAGCAGCGGGACAGGGGGCGGAAGAAATTCACCCCTCCACTTT. Translated, it gives CASSGTGGGRNSPLHF.

DNA of the CDR3: TGTGCCAGTAGCAAAGGGGTACATTTGACCTCCTACGAGCAGTACTTC. It encodes CASSKGVHLTSYEQYF. The V and J genes are TRBV19 and TRBJ2-7, with a possible D match to TRBD1 (5 bases). The length of the CDR3 is 16 residues. V lost 6 bases to trimming and J lost 0 bases, with 18 bases between them. The germline gives CDR1 LNHDA, CDR2 SQIVND (reference sequence).

V usage is TRBV9 and J usage is TRBJ2-5; TRBD1 matches 8 bases. J lost 7 bases, V lost 4 bases, and 6 bases had no gene match. CDR3 length: 13 residues. CDR1 is SGDLS, CDR2 YYNGEE, per germline. Written as DNA, the CDR3 is TGTGCCAGCAGCATGACAGGGGTTGGGACCCAGTACTTC. This translates into CASSMTGVGTQYF.

The J gene is TRBJ2-2, the V gene TRBV9, with 7 bases aligning to TRBD1. The CDR3 has 15 residues. The V gene end was trimmed by 4 bases and the J gene end by 5 bases; junction bases not matched to a gene: 8. Per the germline V gene, CDR1 is SGDLS and CDR2 is YYNGEE. CDR3 sequence reads: CASSPPYRGTGELFF. The DNA of the CDR3 is TGTGCCAGCAGCCCACCCTACAGGGGAACCGGGGAGCTGTTTTTT.